The entry below describes one T cell receptor (beta chain). This entry belongs to a study of blood T cell repertoires in COVID-19. The assay was immunoSEQ multiplex PCR, and TCRdb's table has in-frame clones only and misses some. The table has about 250,000 clones, 65% to 90% seen once. V was trimmed by 1 base and J by 5 bases, leaving 12 bases between them. The CDR3 runs 14 residues. Germline assignment: CDR1 KGHSH and CDR2 LQKENI. The rearrangement joins TRBV18 to TRBJ2-7; the D is unclear. The origin of this receptor is a woman between 50 and 59 years old with acute COVID-19. Sequencing was carried out using PBMCs or T cells enriched from blood (not recorded which). This CDR3 is CASSPLAQSDEQYF. The CDR3 bases are TGTGCCAGCTCACCACTAGCCCAGTCCGACGAGCAGTACTTC.